The sequence of this T cell receptor (beta chain) was determined in a study of T cells in Graves' hyperthyroidism and ophthalmopathy (dated by TCRdb to between 2018 and 2021). With regard to the full study: Peripheral blood samples were taken at initial diagnosis, before any treatment was given. For training and testing, the 100 or so patients in the discovery cohort were randomly divided in a 7:3 ratio. TCR V-J signatures able to tell the groups apart were searched for in a discovery cohort of some 97 patients, of whom under 45 had Graves' ophthalmopathy and 55 to 60 had stable Graves' hyperthyroidism. Following sampling, methimazole starting at 30 mg daily was given to hyperthyroidism patients, and high-dose intravenous methylprednisolone was given to ophthalmopathy patients. In roughly six Graves' hyperthyroidism patients, the study also compared T-cell repertoires from thyroid tissue with T-cell repertoires from blood. An independent validation cohort of fewer than 20 hyperthyroidism patients and approximately 17 patients who later progressed to ophthalmopathy tested prospective prediction of ophthalmopathy. The paper reports TCR Vbeta CDR3 sequencing of approximately 140 peripheral blood samples: 43 ophthalmopathy, roughly 74 hyperthyroidism and 17 progressor patients.

Ophthalmopathy patients had moderately to severely active disease, with a Clinical Activity Score of 3 or more, a NOSPECS grade of 4 or more, and a disease duration of less than 3 months. Exclusion was applied to patients with uncontrolled infections, other autoimmune diseases, pregnancy or lactation. Diagnoses were established on the basis of clinical symptoms, serum thyroxine and TRAb, thyroid ultrasound, and orbital computed tomography. PBMCs were isolated from 7.5 to 10 ml of fresh peripheral blood by Ficoll-Paque density gradient centrifugation. Total RNA was extracted with Trizol reagent, and quality was checked on an Agilent 2100 Bioanalyzer. This clonotype was found many times. Its antigen specificity is not known. The input lacks base qualities; no much larger clone sits a single base away. Taken from cysteine to phenylalanine, the CDR3 has 15 residues. Only the CDR3 part of the read is kept: 45 bases, read in frame from the first base. Germline trimming: 3 bases from V, 2 bases from J; junction bases outside gene matches: 7. The germline V gene gives CDR1 as SGHRS and CDR2 as YFSETQ.

TCR beta CDR3 regions were amplified from RNA transcripts. The TCR CDR3 was subjected to a first round of RT-PCR using the HTBI primer set and the Qiagen OneStep RT-PCR kit. Libraries were constructed in a second round of multiplex PCR, after which size selection and purification were performed. Sequencing of the libraries was done on an Illumina HiSeq2000 using paired-end 100 bp reads. The original methods were these. Raw data were processed with SOAPnuke, discarding reads with adapters, uncalled bases, mean Phred below 15, or no exact constant-primer or identifier match. COPE v1.2.5 was used to merge the high-quality paired reads, and each unique nucleotide sequence was defined as a clonotype. MiTCR v1.1 was used to align clonotypes to the IMGT TRBV, TRBD and TRBJ reference segments. The analysis included only V-J combinations with a frequency above 0.0001, which together covered approximately 99% of the repertoires. A TCS score was defined as the ratio of F50 (clonal expansion) to E x V (chaos), with BLOSUM62-based TCRdist applied between CDR3 peptides within each V-J. Welch's t-statistics and random forest reduced 500 to 550 V-J features to 10 to 15, which were used in a naive Bayes classifier (R e1071). Starting from the raw public reads, TCRdb applied fastp trimming at Q25, assembled clones with MiXCR and retained in-frame beta chains. Every entry covers one CDR3 protein and lists the most common genes and DNA from its rows. The authors' filters were not applied to this entry. The sample yields hundreds of thousands of distinct CDR3 sequences; around 15% were counted once. In total, the top ten clones hold about 21% of the sample.

Overall results and qualifications from the work: Ophthalmopathy was separated from stable hyperthyroidism by a 13 V-J signature model, with around 88% sensitivity and just over 81% specificity obtained in cross-validation and 80%/75% obtained in testing. Most expanded thyroid clonotypes (frequency above 0.001) were also detected in blood, suggesting blood repertoires may reflect thyroid immune responses. In validation, progression to ophthalmopathy was predicted by the model with about 70% sensitivity and about 72% specificity, a median of approximately 7.1 months before onset. No statistical method was used to set the sample size in advance, and investigators knew the group allocation.

This clonotype was obtained from a woman aged 60-75 years with Graves' ophthalmopathy. The chain was built from TRBV5-1 and TRBJ2-5, with 7 central nucleotides matching TRBD2. What was sequenced was blood. The CDR3 reads CASSSGLQTQETQYF. The DNA sequence is TGCGCCAGCAGCTCGGGACTACAGACACAAGAGACCCAGTACTTC. The full variable domain, with segments outside the CDR3 supplied by the reference TRBV5-1 and TRBJ2-5 proteins, appears as KAGVTQTPRYLIKTRGQQVTLSCSPISGHRSVSWYQQTPGQGLQFLFEYFSETQRNKGNFPGRFSGRQFSNSRSEMNVSTLELGDSALYLCASSSGLQTQETQYFGPGTRLLVL.